Shown below are 18 T cell receptor beta chains from a single sample sequenced in a study of cytomegalovirus exposure and HLA in healthy donors. Researchers ran the PCR with 60 Vbeta and 13 Jbeta primers. Assay: immunoSEQ multiplex PCR; the TCRdb copy retains only in-frame clones and omits some. The data hold around 190,000 clones, with 79% observed a single time. The sequenced material came from PBMCs. These receptors came from a woman aged 40 to 50 in good health and CMV-seronegative.

This clone was seen a single time. The J gene is TRBJ2-7, the V gene TRBV25-1; the D gene is possibly TRBD1 (6 bases). V lost 8 bases, J lost 3 bases, and 17 bases lay in between. Germline V CDR1 and CDR2: MGHDK, SYGVNS. There are 14 residues in the CDR3. CDR3 in DNA: TGTGCCAGCGCCCACCCAGGGGAGAACTACGAGCAGTACTTC. The encoded protein is CASAHPGENYEQYF.

In this sample, this clone turned up a few times. The chain recombines TRBV30 with TRBJ1-1; no reliable D call. The CDR3 contains 12 residues. V lost 8 bases and J 2 bases, leaving 12 bases between the germline ends. Germline loops: CDR1 GTSNPN, CDR2 SVGIG (reference sequence). The CDR3 bases are TGTGCCGGAAGCCGGGTAAACACTGAAGCTTTCTTT. Protein product: CAGSRVNTEAFF.

This clone came up a few times. V usage is TRBV6-5 and J usage is TRBJ1-3; unclear D gene. The CDR3 has 12 residues. Germline CDR1 MNHEY, CDR2 SVGAGI. Trimming pared 7 bases from V and 2 bases from J, leaving 6 bases between. CDR3 amino acids: CASTLPGNTIYF. DNA for the CDR3: TGTGCCAGCACCCTTCCTGGAAACACCATATATTTT.

This chain links TRBV6-5 with TRBJ1-3, with a possible D match to TRBD1 (5 bases). The CDR3 loop spans 15 amino acids. V lost 2 bases and J 1 base, leaving 9 bases between the germline ends. CDR1 and CDR2 from the germline V gene are MNHEY and SVGAGI. CDR3 bases: TGTGCCAGCAGTTACGCAGGGCAATCTGGAAACACCATATATTTT. Translation: CASSYAGQSGNTIYF.

The rearrangement links TRBV7-9 to TRBJ2-3, with 8 bases aligning to TRBD2. The CDR3 is made up of 15 amino acids. Per the germline V gene, CDR1 is SEHNR and CDR2 is FQNEAQ (reference sequence). V lost 0 bases to trimming and J lost 7 bases; unmatched junction nucleotides: 6. The CDR3 DNA reads as TGTGCCAGCAGCTTAGCGGCGGGGGGCGGAAATACGCAGTATTTT. It translates to CASSLAAGGGNTQYF.

This sequence joins TRBV14 and TRBJ2-6; 7 nucleotides line up with TRBD1. V trimming: 4 bases; J trimming: 2 bases; junction bases outside the gene matches: 17. The CDR3 consists of 20 residues. From germline, CDR1 is SGHDN and CDR2 FVKESK. CDR3 residues: CASSRASTRDRVAGANVLTF. Here the CDR3 DNA reads TGTGCCAGCAGCCGAGCCTCGACAAGGGACAGAGTCGCTGGGGCCAACGTCCTGACTTTC. Filled out from reference TRBV14 and TRBJ2-6, the complete variable domain reads EAGVTQFPSHSVIEKGQTVTLRCDPISGHDNLYWYRRVMGKEIKFLLHFVKESKQDESGMPNNRFLAERTGGTYSTLKVQPAELEDSGVYFCASSRASTRDRVAGANVLTFGAGSRLTVL.

The rearrangement links TRBV30 to TRBJ1-1; TRBD1 matches 8 bases. The CDR3 extends over 15 amino acids. The germline V gene has CDR1 GTSNPN and CDR2 SVGIG (reference sequence). Unmatched junction bases numbered 9, after V lost 0 bases and J lost 6 bases. The CDR3 DNA reads as TGTGCCTGGAGTGTACGGGGGACAGGCGGCGCTGAAGCTTTCTTT. Translated, it gives CAWSVRGTGGAEAFF. Full variable domain (outside the CDR3, taken from reference TRBV30 and TRBJ1-1): SQTIHQWPATLVQPVGSPLSLECTVEGTSNPNLYWYRQAAGRGLQLLFYSVGIGQISSEVPQNLSASRPQDRQFILSSKKLLLSDSGFYLCAWSVRGTGGAEAFFGQGTRLTVV.

The genes are TRBV27 and TRBJ2-5; possible D gene TRBD2, 6 bases. Trimming took 6 bases from V and 5 from J, leaving 16 bases between them. Germline V lookup: CDR1 MNHEY, CDR2 SMNVEV (reference sequence). The CDR3 totals 14 residues. This CDR3 is CASSPTRLAETQYF. CDR3 sequence (DNA): TGTGCCAGCAGCCCGACGCGGCTAGCGGAGACCCAGTACTTC.

The chain is built from TRBV5-1 and TRBJ2-1; weak D call: TRBD2 (6 bases). In germline, CDR1 is SGHRS, CDR2 YFSETQ. Trimming cost V 0 bases and J 0 bases, with 13 bases left between them. This CDR3 is built from 17 residues. The CDR3 DNA reads as TGCGCCAGCAGCTTGGGTATGGGACTCAGCTCCTACAATGAGCAGTTCTTC. Protein product: CASSLGMGLSSYNEQFF.

The sample holds a few counts of this clone. This chain links TRBV30 with TRBJ2-2; 7 bases match TRBD2. V trimming: 1 base; J trimming: 5 bases; junction bases outside the gene matches: 13. The length of the CDR3 is 17 residues. In germline, CDR1 is GTSNPN, CDR2 SVGIG (reference sequence). This CDR3 is CAWSGNSGPWETGELFF. CDR3 bases: TGTGCCTGGAGTGGTAATAGCGGGCCTTGGGAAACCGGGGAGCTGTTTTTT.

This chain links TRBV19 with TRBJ2-2; D call uncertain. Germline V CDR1 and CDR2: LNHDA, SQIVND (reference sequence). Trimming took off 4 bases at V and 1 base at J, with 7 bases between the two ends. The CDR3 spans 14 residues. CDR3 nucleotides: TGTGCCAGTAGTAGGCAACGGAACACCGGGGAGCTGTTTTTT. This translates into CASSRQRNTGELFF.

The V call is TRBV29-1, the J call TRBJ1-1, with D perhaps matching TRBD1 (5 bases). CDR3 length: 17 amino acids. Trimming cost V 3 bases and J 3 bases, with 23 bases left between them. Germline-derived CDR1 and CDR2 are SQVTM and ANQGSEA. The CDR3 spells CSVDGVGGGGIDTEAFF. CDR3 DNA sequence: TGCAGCGTTGATGGGGTGGGGGGAGGCGGCATAGACACTGAAGCTTTCTTT.

V is TRBV19 and J is TRBJ1-1; D gene uncertain. V dropped 5 bases and J dropped 1 base, with 8 bases sitting between them. The CDR3 runs to 13 residues. CDR1 and CDR2 (germline): LNHDA, SQIVND (reference sequence). The DNA for the CDR3 is TGTGCCAGTAGTTCCTCCCGGAACACTGAAGCTTTCTTT. Translated, it gives CASSSSRNTEAFF.

The chain joins TRBV29-1 to TRBJ1-5; TRBD1 is a possible D gene (5 bases). V dropped 5 bases and J dropped 2 bases, with 25 bases sitting between them. Germline V gives CDR1 SQVTM, CDR2 ANQGSEA. This CDR3 has 18 amino acids. The CDR3 reads CSVSRYFRDSRGNQPQHF. CDR3 sequence (DNA): TGCAGCGTTAGCCGTTATTTCAGGGACTCTAGGGGCAATCAGCCCCAGCATTTT.

This rearrangement joins TRBV5-1 to TRBJ2-6; TRBD1 matches at 8 bases. Germline V lookup: CDR1 SGHRS, CDR2 YFSETQ. CDR3 length equals 16 residues. After removal of 4 bases from V and 4 bases from J, the junction contained 7 bases not matched to a gene. The CDR3 reads CASSLSTGVGANVLTF. CDR3 DNA: TGCGCCAGCAGCCTATCGACAGGGGTCGGGGCCAACGTCCTGACTTTC. Together with reference TRBV5-1 and TRBJ2-6, the CDR3 gives the full variable domain: KAGVTQTPRYLIKTRGQQVTLSCSPISGHRSVSWYQQTPGQGLQFLFEYFSETQRNKGNFPGRFSGRQFSNSRSEMNVSTLELGDSALYLCASSLSTGVGANVLTFGAGSRLTVL.

The gene calls are TRBV19 and TRBJ2-5; perhaps TRBD2 as D (5 bases). The CDR3 is 13 amino acids. Germline CDR1 is LNHDA and CDR2 is SQIVND (reference sequence). V was pared by 7 bases and J by 5 bases, with 14 bases between. This CDR3 reads CASTKLGSETQYF. The CDR3 DNA reads TGTGCCAGTACCAAATTGGGGAGTGAGACCCAGTACTTC.

This clone was picked up a small number of times. The chain uses TRBV10-3 and TRBJ1-1; the match to TRBD1 covers 9 bases. Trimming removed 4 bases from V and 4 bases from J; junction bases left unmatched: 4. Germline values: CDR1 ENHRY, CDR2 SYGVKD. The CDR3 is made up of 14 amino acids. This CDR3 is CAISVGQGGTEAFF. The CDR3 nucleotides are TGTGCCATCAGTGTGGGACAGGGCGGCACTGAAGCTTTCTTT.

The genes are TRBV19 and TRBJ1-2; 9 bases fit TRBD1. There are 17 residues in the CDR3. Germline loops: CDR1 LNHDA, CDR2 SQIVND (reference sequence). J lost 5 bases, V lost 5 bases, and 15 bases had no gene match. The CDR3 coding sequence is TGTGCCAGTAGTGCCGCCGGACAGGGGTCTGTGAAGTATGGCTACACCTTC. As protein: CASSAAGQGSVKYGYTF.